The clone carrying this T cell receptor (beta chain) was recorded a few times. This record comes from a study of blood T cell repertoires in COVID-19. Study as a whole: COVID-19 samples, acute and convalescent, were from the United States, Italy and Spain. From T cells, B-cell-depleted T cells, or PBMCs came the material, which was cDNA or gDNA.

Libraries were prepared by immunoSEQ multiplex PCR; TCRdb keeps only in-frame clonotypes and omits some of them. The sample records almost 200,000 clones, approximately 86% being singletons. The CDR3 totals 12 residues. Trimming removed 6 bases from V and 11 bases from J; junction bases left unmatched: 9. This clonotype was obtained from a man in his 60s with COVID-19, enrolled during active disease. The chain couples TRBV12-3 or TRBV12-4 to TRBJ1-1; 7 bases map to TRBD1. The sample comprised peripheral blood. CDR3 nucleotide sequence: TGTGCCAGCAGGGGGACAGCAGCTTTGGCTTTCTTT. This codes for CASRGTAALAFF.